These 23 T cell receptor beta chains were all obtained from the same sample, sequenced in a study of blood T cell repertoires in COVID-19. The protocol was immunoSEQ multiplex PCR, while the TCRdb copy is restricted to in-frame clones and leaves out a portion. The sample lists approximately 300,000 clones, 90% occurring once. Sequenced material: PBMCs or T cells enriched from blood (not recorded which). Receptors were obtained from a woman in her 30s who had been exposed to COVID-19.

This chain uses TRBV9 with TRBJ2-1; tentatively, D is TRBD2 (6 bases). The germline V gene has CDR1 SGDLS and CDR2 YYNGEE. The CDR3 runs to 16 residues. Trimming stripped 2 bases from V and 1 base from J, with 13 bases between. The CDR3 sequence: CASSVHGLASYNEQFF. In DNA form, the CDR3 reads TGTGCCAGCAGCGTGCACGGGCTAGCGTCCTACAATGAGCAGTTCTTC.

The V gene is TRBV20-1, the J gene TRBJ2-7; 8 positions match TRBD1. CDR1 and CDR2 (germline): DFQATT, SNEGSKA (reference sequence). There are 12 residues in the CDR3. V lost 3 bases and J lost 6; bases outside the gene matches: 4. CDR3 coding DNA: TGCAGTGCTAGTCTGGACAGGGCCGAGCAGTACTTC. It encodes CSASLDRAEQYF.

The V gene is TRBV5-4, the J gene TRBJ2-3; 10 nucleotides match TRBD2. The germline CDR1 and CDR2 sequences are SGHNT and YYREEE (reference sequence). There are 15 residues in the CDR3. The J segment lost 3 bases and the V segment lost 2 bases, leaving 3 bases of the junction unmatched. The CDR3 nucleotides read TGTGCCAGCAGCTTAGCGGGGGGGGGAACAGATACGCAGTATTTT. It yields the protein CASSLAGGGTDTQYF.

V and J are TRBV4-3 and TRBJ1-1, with D uncertain. CDR3 length: 13 residues. Trimming cost V 0 bases and J 8 bases, with 10 bases left between them. Germline V gives CDR1 LGHNA, CDR2 YSLEER. The DNA for the CDR3 is TGCGCCAGCAGCCAAGATCGAGGCGGGGAAGCTTTCTTT. It codes for CASSQDRGGEAFF.

The chain's CDR3 is CASIGQTNIQYF. In nucleotides, the CDR3 is TGTGCCAGCATAGGACAGACAAACATTCAGTACTTC. This chain uses TRBV6-5 with TRBJ2-4; D is perhaps TRBD1 (6 bases). Trimming shortened V by 7 bases and J by 6 bases, and 10 bases separated the two germline ends. CDR3 size: 12 residues. CDR1 and CDR2 from the germline V gene are MNHEY and SVGAGI.

This CDR3 is CASSPRGQGAEAFF. In DNA form, the CDR3 reads TGTGCCAGCAGCCCACGTGGGCAGGGGGCGGAAGCTTTCTTT. V is TRBV27 and J is TRBJ1-1, with 8 bases aligning to TRBD1. Trimming removed 6 bases from V and 8 bases from J; junction bases left unmatched: 11. This CDR3 has 14 amino acids. The germline V gene encodes CDR1 MNHEY and CDR2 SMNVEV (reference sequence).

The rearrangement joins TRBV19 to TRBJ1-5, with D possibly TRBD1 on 5 matching bases. Trimming pared 5 bases from V and 1 base from J, leaving 15 bases between. CDR1 LNHDA and CDR2 SQIVND come from the germline V gene (reference sequence). The CDR3 is 16 amino acids. CDR3 residues: CASSPRAGDSNQPQHF. The CDR3 DNA follows: TGTGCCAGTAGTCCCCGTGCGGGGGACAGCAATCAGCCCCAGCATTTT.

The CDR3 region is CASSIVGRGMNTEAFF. The CDR3 DNA reads TGTGCCAGTAGTATAGTAGGAAGGGGCATGAACACTGAAGCTTTCTTT. V is TRBV19 and J is TRBJ1-1; perhaps TRBD1 as D (5 bases). V shed 1 base and J shed 0 bases, with 12 bases lying between them. Germline V lookup: CDR1 LNHDA, CDR2 SQIVND (reference sequence). The CDR3 runs to 16 residues.

The V gene is TRBV7-9, the J gene TRBJ2-7; D ambiguous. The germline V gene encodes CDR1 SEHNR and CDR2 FQNEAQ (reference sequence). The V end was cut by 5 bases, the J end by 1 base, with 6 bases between. CDR3 length: 12 residues. The DNA of the CDR3 is TGTGCCAGCAGCGTTGAGTCCTACGAGCAGTACTTC. It is translated as CASSVESYEQYF.

The chain combines TRBV5-1 with TRBJ1-3, with 7 bases identical to TRBD1. CDR1 is SGHRS and CDR2 is YFSETQ in the germline V gene. This CDR3 has 13 amino acids. V dropped 7 bases and J dropped 2; count of bases not matched to a gene: 3. The CDR3 bases are TGCGCCAGCGCCGGGACAGCTGGAAACACCATATATTTT. Protein: CASAGTAGNTIYF. Full variable domain (remainder filled in from reference TRBV5-1 and TRBJ1-3): KAGVTQTPRYLIKTRGQQVTLSCSPISGHRSVSWYQQTPGQGLQFLFEYFSETQRNKGNFPGRFSGRQFSNSRSEMNVSTLELGDSALYLCASAGTAGNTIYFGEGSWLTVV.

The rearrangement links TRBV19 to TRBJ1-1; 9 bases map to TRBD1. The CDR3 totals 16 residues. Germline V gene sequence: CDR1 LNHDA, CDR2 SQIVND (reference sequence). The trim removed 7 bases at V and 2 bases at J, leaving 11 bases unmatched. CDR3 nucleotide sequence: TGTGCCAGTACCAAAGATACAGGGGGCCGTAACACTGAAGCTTTCTTT. Encoded protein: CASTKDTGGRNTEAFF.

This clone came up a few times. The V gene is TRBV6-5, the J gene TRBJ1-2, with D possibly matching TRBD1 (5 bases). Germline CDR1 reads MNHEY; CDR2 reads SVGAGI. The CDR3 totals 14 residues. Trimming took off 0 bases at V and 8 bases at J, with 13 bases between the two ends. CDR3 sequence (DNA): TGTGCCAGCAGTTACTCGAACAGGAACCTCGGCTACACCTTC. Its translation is CASSYSNRNLGYTF.

J is TRBJ2-7 and V is TRBV5-6, with D hard to call. Between the trimmed V and J ends, which lost 0 bases and 4 bases, there was a span of 8 bases. This CDR3 is 13 amino acids long. Germline CDR1 SGHDT, CDR2 YYEEEE. The CDR3: CASSLGRRYEQYF. The CDR3 bases are TGTGCCAGCAGCTTGGGGCGGAGATACGAGCAGTACTTC. The full variable domain, completed using reference TRBV5-6 and TRBJ2-7, is DAGVTQSPTHLIKTRGQQVTLRCSPKSGHDTVSWYQQALGQGPQFIFQYYEEEERQRGNFPDRFSGHQFPNYSSELNVNALLLGDSALYLCASSLGRRYEQYFGPGTRLTVT.

This sequence joins TRBV3-1 (or the pseudogene TRBV3-2) and TRBJ2-7; 8 nucleotides line up with TRBD1. This CDR3 region has 14 residues. CDR1 is LGHDT and CDR2 is YNNKEL in the germline V gene (reference sequence). The ends lost 4 bases at V and 4 bases at J; junction bases unmatched: 6. In nucleotides, the CDR3 is TGTGCCAGCAGCCCTGGGACAGGCCATTACGAGCAGTACTTC. This gives the protein CASSPGTGHYEQYF.

This clone was observed once. This chain connects TRBV5-6 to TRBJ2-1; tentatively, D is TRBD2 (6 bases). The V gene's germline CDR1 is SGHDT and CDR2 YYEEEE. The CDR3 totals 13 residues. The V and J ends lost 4 bases and 6 bases respectively, with 11 bases between them. The CDR3 loop is CASSPAGSNEQFF. The DNA of the CDR3 is TGTGCCAGCAGCCCTGCGGGGTCCAATGAGCAGTTCTTC.

This chain connects TRBV3-1 (or the pseudogene TRBV3-2) to TRBJ2-1, with 8 bases aligning to TRBD2. Germline CDR1 reads LGHDT; CDR2 reads YNNKEL (reference sequence). CDR3 length: 13 amino acids. Trimming took 8 bases from V and 10 from J; bases not matched to a gene: 10. The CDR3 bases are TGTGCCAGCTCTCGGGGGGGCCCCATAGAGCAGTTCTTC. This gives the protein CASSRGGPIEQFF.

V gene TRBV4-2 combines with J gene TRBJ2-7, with 7 bases lining up with TRBD1. The CDR3 has 13 amino acids. Germline assignment: CDR1 LGHNA and CDR2 YNFKEQ. V dropped 4 bases and J dropped 3; count of bases not matched to a gene: 3. The CDR3 DNA is TGTGCCAGCAGCCGGGACAGCAGCTACGAGCAGTACTTC. It is translated as CASSRDSSYEQYF.

The V and J genes are TRBV9 and TRBJ2-3; D may be TRBD1 (6 bases). Germline V gives CDR1 SGDLS, CDR2 YYNGEE. Trimming stripped 0 bases from V and 4 bases from J, with 15 bases between. The CDR3 runs 16 residues. DNA of the CDR3: TGTGCCAGCAGCGTAGCCACAGGGATGAGCGCAGATACGCAGTATTTT. This encodes CASSVATGMSADTQYF.

The J gene is TRBJ1-2, the V gene TRBV18; TRBD1 might be the D (6 bases). Germline V CDR1 and CDR2: KGHSH, LQKENI. V lost 3 bases to trimming and J lost 4 bases, with 21 bases between them. This CDR3 spans 17 amino acids. The CDR3, as DNA: TGTGCCAGCTCACCCCGGGACAAGAATATTGGGGCCTATGGCTACACCTTC. Residues: CASSPRDKNIGAYGYTF.

A word on this clone: Other DNA variants within this sample encode the same CDR3. The CDR3 bases are TGTGCCAGCAGCGTAGGTGGGGGGGACACTGAAGCTTTCTTT. As protein: CASSVGGGDTEAFF. The V gene is TRBV9, the J gene TRBJ1-1, with TRBD1 as a possible D gene (5 bases). The ends were cut back, 0 bases at V and 3 bases at J, with 9 bases in the middle. The CDR3 extends over 14 amino acids. The germline V gene has CDR1 SGDLS and CDR2 YYNGEE. Supplemented by reference TRBV9 and TRBJ1-1, the full variable domain reads DSGVTQTPKHLITATGQRVTLRCSPRSGDLSVYWYQQSLDQGLQFLIQYYNGEERAKGNILERFSAQQFPDLHSELNLSSLELGDSALYFCASSVGGGDTEAFFGQGTRLTVV.

The rearrangement joins TRBV5-5 to TRBJ2-5, with TRBD1 matching 7 bases. CDR3 size: 15 residues. Germline CDR1 is SGHKS and CDR2 is YYEKEE (reference sequence). With 4 bases clipped from V and 1 base from J, the junction kept 7 bases outside the gene matches. The CDR3 nucleotides read TGTGCCAGCAGCCCGAGTAAGGGGGCCCAAGAGACCCAGTACTTC. Translating gives CASSPSKGAQETQYF.

The rearrangement uses TRBV2 and TRBJ1-2; unclear D gene. Germline CDR1 is SNHLY and CDR2 is FYNNEI. The CDR3 is made up of 14 amino acids. Trimming left V 5 bases short and J 6 bases short, with 16 bases between. The chain's CDR3 is CASSLPGDSDGYTF. The CDR3 coding sequence is TGTGCCAGCAGTCTACCGGGAGATTCAGATGGCTACACCTTC.

The chain joins TRBV19 to TRBJ2-1; 12 positions match TRBD2. V lost 9 bases to trimming and J lost 10 bases; unmatched junction nucleotides: 13. Germline V gene lookup returns CDR1 LNHDA and CDR2 SQIVND (reference sequence). The CDR3 has 15 amino acids. The CDR3 protein is CASEKLAGGPREQFF. The CDR3 region has the DNA TGTGCCAGCGAAAAACTAGCGGGGGGACCACGCGAGCAGTTCTTC.